The clone carrying this T cell receptor (beta chain) occurred many times. TCRdb re-called the 5' RACE reads through MiXCR, storing one row per CDR3 protein. Here the sample spans some 240,000 distinct CDR3 sequences, 8.6% being singletons. These data are taken from a study of CD8 T cells in ankylosing spondylitis. The TCR sequence derives from a male donor with ankylosing spondylitis or in good health (not recorded which). Material: blood, either unsorted or a sorted T cell fraction (not recorded which).

The CDR3 DNA sequence: TGTGCCAGCACCATAGCCGGGACAGGGGGTTACGAGCAGTACTTC. This encodes CASTIAGTGGYEQYF. This chain links TRBV7-9 with TRBJ2-7, with 11 bases matching TRBD1. The CDR3 totals 15 residues. CDR1 is SEHNR, CDR2 FQNEAQ, per germline (reference sequence). The V segment lost 7 bases and the J segment 4 bases; nucleotides outside the gene matches: 9. Using reference TRBV7-9 and TRBJ2-7 for the parts outside the CDR3, the full variable domain is DTGVSQNPRHKITKRGQNVTFRCDPISEHNRLYWYRQTLGQGPEFLTYFQNEAQLEKSRLLSDRFSAERPKGSFSTLEIQRTEQGDSAMYLCASTIAGTGGYEQYFGPGTRLTVT.